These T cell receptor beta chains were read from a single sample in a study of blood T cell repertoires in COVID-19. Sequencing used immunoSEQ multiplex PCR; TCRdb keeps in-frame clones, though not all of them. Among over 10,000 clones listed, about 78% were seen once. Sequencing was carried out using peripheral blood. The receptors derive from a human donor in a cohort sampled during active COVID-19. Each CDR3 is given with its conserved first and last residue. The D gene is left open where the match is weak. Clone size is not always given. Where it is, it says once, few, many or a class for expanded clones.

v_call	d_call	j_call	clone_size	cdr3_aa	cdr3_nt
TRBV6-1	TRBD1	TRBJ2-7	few	CASSERDRGHLEQYF	TGTGCCAGCAGTGAAAGGGACAGGGGGCATCTCGAGCAGTACTTC
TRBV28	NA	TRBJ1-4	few	CASSFQGGPTNEKLFF	TGTGCCAGCAGTTTCCAGGGCGGTCCAACTAATGAAAAACTGTTTTTT
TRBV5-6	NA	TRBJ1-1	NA	CASSLDRGWSTEAFF	TGTGCCAGCAGCCTAGACCGGGGGTGGAGCACTGAAGCTTTCTTT
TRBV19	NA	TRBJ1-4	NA	CASSMLQGGEKLFF	TGTGCCAGTAGTATGTTACAGGGTGGTGAAAAACTGTTTTTT
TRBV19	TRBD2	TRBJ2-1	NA	CASSRSGGHNEQFF	TGTGCCAGTAGTAGGAGCGGGGGCCACAATGAGCAGTTCTTC
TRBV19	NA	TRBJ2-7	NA	CASSIKTGAYEQYF	TGTGCCAGTAGTATAAAGACAGGAGCCTACGAGCAGTACTTC
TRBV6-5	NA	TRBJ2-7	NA	CASSLEHGGEQYF	TGTGCCAGCAGTCTAGAGCACGGTGGGGAGCAGTACTTC
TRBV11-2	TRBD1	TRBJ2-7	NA	CASSPGTGTGKQYF	TGTGCCAGCAGCCCAGGGACAGGGACAGGGAAGCAGTACTTC
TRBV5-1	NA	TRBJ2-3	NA	CASSLWGDHTDTQYF	TGCGCCAGCAGCTTGTGGGGGGATCACACAGATACGCAGTATTTT
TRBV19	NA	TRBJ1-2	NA	CASSSQDTLYGYTF	TGTGCCAGTAGTAGTCAAGACACCCTTTATGGCTACACCTTC
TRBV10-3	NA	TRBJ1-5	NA	CAISVGAGDQPQHF	TGTGCCATCAGTGTGGGGGCAGGGGATCAGCCCCAGCATTTT
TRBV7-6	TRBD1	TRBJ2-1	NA	CASSSDRGNEQFF	TGTGCCAGCAGTTCGGACAGGGGCAATGAGCAGTTCTTC
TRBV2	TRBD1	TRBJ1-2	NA	CASSGQGFYGYTF	TGTGCCAGCAGTGGACAGGGTTTCTATGGCTACACCTTC
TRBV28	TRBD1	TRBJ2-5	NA	CASSLTGGIETQYF	TGTGCCAGCAGTTTGACAGGGGGCATAGAGACCCAGTACTTC
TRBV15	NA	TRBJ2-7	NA	CATSRDTGPAYEQYF	TGTGCCACCAGCAGAGATACGGGTCCGGCCTACGAGCAGTACTTC
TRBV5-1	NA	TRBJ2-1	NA	CASSLTGSGHNEQFF	TGCGCCAGCAGCCTCACAGGGAGCGGCCACAATGAGCAGTTCTTC
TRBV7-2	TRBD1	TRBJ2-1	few	CASSRTGGNNREQFF	TGTGCCAGCAGCCGGACAGGGGGCAATAATCGGGAGCAGTTCTTC